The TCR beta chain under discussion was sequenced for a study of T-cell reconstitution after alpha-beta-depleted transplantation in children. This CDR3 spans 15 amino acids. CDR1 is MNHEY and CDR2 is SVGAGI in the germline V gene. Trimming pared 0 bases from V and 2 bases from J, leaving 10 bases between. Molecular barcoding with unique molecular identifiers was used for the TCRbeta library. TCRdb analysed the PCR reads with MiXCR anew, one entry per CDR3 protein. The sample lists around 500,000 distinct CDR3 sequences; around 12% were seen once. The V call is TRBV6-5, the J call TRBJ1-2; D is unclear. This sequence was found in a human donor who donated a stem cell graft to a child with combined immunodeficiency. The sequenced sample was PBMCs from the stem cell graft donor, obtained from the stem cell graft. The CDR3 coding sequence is TGTGCCAGCAGTTACTCGGGCAGCTCCAACTATGGCTACACCTTC. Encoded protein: CASSYSGSSNYGYTF.